This T cell receptor beta chain is drawn from a study of blood T cell repertoires in COVID-19. As for the study in general: The United States, Italy and Spain were the sources of the acute and convalescent COVID-19 samples. In each case, the material was cDNA or gDNA derived from T cells, B-cell-depleted T cells, or PBMCs.

Authors' data handling: Counts of nucleated cells, estimated from reference gene primer amplification, were obtained. Profiling relied on immunoSEQ multiplex PCR, and the TCRdb table lists in-frame clones only, not all of them. Clonal size and the V and J genes are those of that table, whereas D and trimming came from the DNA. The sample consists of 150,000 to 200,000 clones, about 84% of them appearing once. V was pared by 5 bases and J by 4 bases, with 11 bases of the junction left unmatched. Germline CDR1 SGHTA, CDR2 FQGNSA. The CDR3 covers 16 residues. This sequence originates from a woman aged 25 to 45 with acute or convalescent COVID-19. V usage is TRBV7-2 and J usage is TRBJ1-3; TRBD1 matches 7 bases. Input material: peripheral blood. This CDR3 is CASSVTTGAGGNTIYF. Here the CDR3 DNA reads TGTGCCAGCAGCGTCACCACAGGGGCGGGGGGAAACACCATATATTTT.